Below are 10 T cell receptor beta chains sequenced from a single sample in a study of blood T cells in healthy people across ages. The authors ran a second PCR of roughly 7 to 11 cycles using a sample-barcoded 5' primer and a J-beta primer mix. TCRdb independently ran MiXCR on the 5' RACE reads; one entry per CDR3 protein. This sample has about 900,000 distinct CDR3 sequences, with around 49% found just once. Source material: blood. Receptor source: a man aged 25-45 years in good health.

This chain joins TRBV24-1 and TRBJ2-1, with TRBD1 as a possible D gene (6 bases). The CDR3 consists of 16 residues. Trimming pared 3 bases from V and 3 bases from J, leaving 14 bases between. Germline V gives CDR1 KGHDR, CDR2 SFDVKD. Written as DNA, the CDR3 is TGTGCCACCAGTGATCAGGGCAGGGGCCTCTACAATGAGCAGTTCTTC. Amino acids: CATSDQGRGLYNEQFF.

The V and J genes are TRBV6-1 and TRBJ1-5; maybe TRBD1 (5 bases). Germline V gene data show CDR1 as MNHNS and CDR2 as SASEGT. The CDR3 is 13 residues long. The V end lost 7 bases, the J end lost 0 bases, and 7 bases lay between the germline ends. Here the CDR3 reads CASTGASNQPQHF. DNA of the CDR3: TGTGCCAGCACCGGGGCTAGCAATCAGCCCCAGCATTTT.

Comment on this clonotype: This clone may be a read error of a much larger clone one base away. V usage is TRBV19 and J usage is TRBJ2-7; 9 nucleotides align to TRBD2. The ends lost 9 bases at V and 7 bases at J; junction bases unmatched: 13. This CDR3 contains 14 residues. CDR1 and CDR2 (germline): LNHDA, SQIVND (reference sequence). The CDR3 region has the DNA TGTGCCAGCGGAGCGGCTAGCGGGGCGGGTGAGCAGTACTTC. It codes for CASGAASGAGEQYF.

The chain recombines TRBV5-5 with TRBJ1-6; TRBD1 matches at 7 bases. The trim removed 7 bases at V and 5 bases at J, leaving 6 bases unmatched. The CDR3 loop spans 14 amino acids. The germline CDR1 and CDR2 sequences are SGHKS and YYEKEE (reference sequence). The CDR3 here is CASGMGQNNSPLHF. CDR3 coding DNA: TGTGCCAGCGGGATGGGACAGAATAATTCACCCCTCCACTTT.

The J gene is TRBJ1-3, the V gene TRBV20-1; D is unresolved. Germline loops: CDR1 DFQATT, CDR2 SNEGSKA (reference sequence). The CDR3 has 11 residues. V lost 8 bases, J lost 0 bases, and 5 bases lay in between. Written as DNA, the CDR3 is TGCAGTCAATACTCTGGAAACACCATATATTTT. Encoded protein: CSQYSGNTIYF.

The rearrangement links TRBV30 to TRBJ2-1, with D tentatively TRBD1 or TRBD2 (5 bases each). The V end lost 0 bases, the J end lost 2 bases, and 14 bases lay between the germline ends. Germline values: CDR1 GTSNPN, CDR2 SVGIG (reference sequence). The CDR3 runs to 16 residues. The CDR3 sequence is CAWSVYGTPTYNEQFF. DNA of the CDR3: TGTGCCTGGAGTGTATATGGGACCCCGACCTACAATGAGCAGTTCTTC.

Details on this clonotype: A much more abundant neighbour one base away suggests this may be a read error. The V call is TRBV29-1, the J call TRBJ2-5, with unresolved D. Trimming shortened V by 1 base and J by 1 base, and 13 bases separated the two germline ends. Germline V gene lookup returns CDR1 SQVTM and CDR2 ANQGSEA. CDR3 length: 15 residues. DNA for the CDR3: TGCAGCGTTGAAGGTGGGCGTGTGGCCCAAGAGACCCAGTACTTC. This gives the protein CSVEGGRVAQETQYF.

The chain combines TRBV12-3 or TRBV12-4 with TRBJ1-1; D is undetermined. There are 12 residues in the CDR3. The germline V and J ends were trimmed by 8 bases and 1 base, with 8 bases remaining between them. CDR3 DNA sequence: TGTGCCAGCTGCCGGGGGAACACTGAAGCTTTCTTT. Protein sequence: CASCRGNTEAFF.

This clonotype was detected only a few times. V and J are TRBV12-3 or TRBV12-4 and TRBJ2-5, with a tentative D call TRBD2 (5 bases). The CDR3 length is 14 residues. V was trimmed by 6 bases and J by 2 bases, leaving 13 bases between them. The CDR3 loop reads CASRHQDSQETQYF. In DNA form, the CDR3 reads TGTGCCAGCAGACATCAGGACTCTCAAGAGACCCAGTACTTC.

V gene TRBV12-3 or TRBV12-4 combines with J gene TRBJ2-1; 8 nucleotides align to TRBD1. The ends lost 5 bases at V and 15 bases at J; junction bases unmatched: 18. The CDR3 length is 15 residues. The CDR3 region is CASSRAGTGSVSGFF. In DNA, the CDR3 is TGTGCCAGCAGTCGGGCCGGGACAGGCTCTGTGAGCGGGTTCTTC.